Listed below are T cell receptor beta chains from one sample, sequenced in a study of vaccination effects on CD4 cells after COVID-19. Their cognate antigens are unknown. TCRdb's table, derived via immunoSEQ multiplex PCR, lists solely in-frame clones and lacks some. This repertoire shows about 71,000 clones, approximately 79% found once; its top ten account for roughly 2.2%. This specimen consisted of CD4+ T cells from PBMCs cultured without peptide, obtained after COVID-19 vaccination. These receptors all come from a human donor who received a COVID-19 vaccine. CDR3s include the opening cysteine and the closing phenylalanine or tryptophan. The D gene is left open where the match is weak.

v_call,d_call,cdr3_length,cdr3_aa
TRBV6-5,NA,12,CASTISNYGYTF
TRBV24-1,TRBD1,15,CATSDQGTAEETQYF
TRBV15,NA,15,CATSTIRSIQETQYF
TRBV5-6,NA,16,CASSSPRLSLNSPLHF
TRBV5-1,TRBD1,16,CASRWEAGTVQSPLHF
TRBV20-1,NA,11,CSAPGAYGYTF
TRBV7-3,TRBD1,14,CASSVTGGTDTQYF
TRBV6-5,TRBD1,14,CASSFGQGRAEAFF
TRBV5-6,NA,13,CASSPGQTYGYTF
TRBV29-1,NA,12,CSVGRGDTEAFF
TRBV3-1/TRBV3-2,TRBD2,16,CASSQHSGGVTGELFF
TRBV9,NA,16,CASSPRGPPDTGELFF
TRBV10-3,TRBD2,14,CAISDYGTTGAQYF
TRBV2,NA,12,CASSKTRDTQYF
TRBV3-1/TRBV3-2,NA,14,CASRERVGNTEAFF
TRBV6-5,NA,14,CASSQDVQGTEAFF
TRBV27,NA,16,CASSFSFNWVAETQYF
TRBV6-5,TRBD1,14,CASSYSKYGTVAFF
TRBV14,NA,13,CASSQVTGTRYTF
TRBV5-1,TRBD1,14,CASSKQGSYNEQFF
TRBV18,TRBD1,16,CASSPRDRGKNTEAFF
TRBV7-3,NA,13,CACGEGRNSPLHF
TRBV7-2,NA,16,CASSLVFGLSNQPQHF
TRBV19,NA,13,CASGDGNTDTQYF
TRBV9,TRBD2,15,CASSVTSGEYNEQFF
TRBV10-2,TRBD1,14,CASRDRIMNTEAFF
TRBV7-3,TRBD2,17,CASSEGRGNNPLDEQFF
TRBV6-6,NA,12,CASSQGFYGYTF
TRBV19,NA,14,CASRRGASNTEAFF